This paragraph covers one TCR beta chain sequence. Its antigen is unknown. No quality values exist for individual bases; no much larger clone is one base distant. One collaborating source in Seattle enrolled patients while the patients were actively infected and followed the patients over time throughout the course of disease. The collaborating institutions used their own protocols to collect whole blood in K2EDTA tubes. For TCRbeta analysis, collaborators shipped samples in one of three forms: frozen whole blood, isolated PBMCs, or DNA extracted from either of those sample types. The data are from a study of blood T cell repertoires in COVID-19 (dated by TCRdb to the early 2020s). For the wider study: Collaborator samples came from the United States, Italy and Spain and covered acute and convalescent phases of COVID-19. The sample metadata nearly always contained a de-identified subject ID, COVID-19 status, age in years and sex. The dataset comprised deeply sampled blood TCRbeta repertoires from subjects exposed to, actively infected with, or recovered from COVID-19. Where HLA class I and class II types were available, the types were taken from metadata supplied by the sample provider, not from assay-based typing. The repertoires were released in a freely available public database meant as a resource for research on the immune response to SARS-CoV-2. The samples were drawn from the first 160 participants of the ongoing ImmuneRACE study and from roughly 1,300 subjects provided by 6 global collaborators. The material from the prospective study consisted of cDNA or gDNA derived from T cells, B-cell-depleted T cells, or PBMCs. Points the paper makes about the study in general: How much clinical and demographic metadata was included differed by source and by participant, and the metadata was provided uncurated.

TCRbeta CDR3 regions were amplified from genomic DNA using the immunoSEQ Assay, a bias-controlled multiplex PCR. The source study handled its data this way. Within the assay, amplification of reference gene primers was used to estimate how many nucleated cells each sample contained. To quantify the absolute abundance of each unique TCRbeta CDR3 rearrangement, sequence reads were collapsed and filtered. For each sample, productive Simpson clonality was calculated as the square root of Simpson's diversity index across productive rearrangements. TCRdb provides this immuneACCESS table in a form limited to in-frame rearrangements. Some clones are lacking; in checked studies, under half of them reflect an unresolved V gene, and why the rest are absent is not known. D and trimming come from the DNA, and the V and J calls and clone size come from that table. In this sample the table shows about 480,000 clones, about 88% of which occur a single time. The leading ten clones occupy around 0.95% of the sample.

CDR1 and CDR2 were assigned from the germline V gene (reference sequence) as SEHNR and FQNEAQ. Ends trimmed: V by 1 base, J by 4 bases; bases unmatched to a gene: 9. The CDR3 spans 17 residues, from the cysteine through the phenylalanine. The entry retains the CDR3 DNA only, 51 bases that are in frame from base 1. The sample comprised peripheral blood. The receptor chain draws on TRBV7-9 and TRBJ1-5, and TRBD1 aligns with 8 junction nucleotides. The origin of this receptor is a man between 18 and 35 years old with COVID-19, enrolled during active disease. The bases read TGTGCCAGCAGCTTAGGGTGGCCGGGACAGGATAATCAGCCCCAGCATTTT. This sequence encodes CASSLGWPGQDNQPQHF. Beyond the CDR3, the reference TRBV7-9 and TRBJ1-5 genes provide the residues; the full variable domain reads: DTGVSQNPRHKITKRGQNVTFRCDPISEHNRLYWYRQTLGQGPEFLTYFQNEAQLEKSRLLSDRFSAERPKGSFSTLEIQRTEQGDSAMYLCASSLGWPGQDNQPQHFGDGTRLSIL.